This TCR beta chain originates from a study of blood T cell repertoires in COVID-19. Study-wide context: PBMCs, B-cell-depleted T cells, or T cells were the source of the cDNA or gDNA that made up the material.

TCRdb's table, derived via immunoSEQ multiplex PCR, lists solely in-frame clones and lacks some. In the table there are tens of thousands of clones, around 89% of which are singletons. The CDR3 loop spans 14 amino acids. Germline lookup yields CDR1 SGHRS and CDR2 YFSETQ. V lost 1 base and J lost 7, with 14 bases in between. The sequencing sample was made of peripheral blood. V gene TRBV5-1 combines with J gene TRBJ1-2; D possibly corresponds to TRBD1 (6 bases). The TCR originated in a human donor in a cohort sampled during active COVID-19. The DNA of the CDR3 is TGCGCCAGCAGCTTGAGTATCCAGGGGACTGGCTACACCTTC. The encoded protein is CASSLSIQGTGYTF.